The next 7 T cell receptor beta chains were all read from a single sample in a study of identical twins. TCRdb reanalysed the 5' RACE reads using MiXCR and keeps one entry per CDR3 protein. The profile covers some 690,000 distinct CDR3 sequences, with around 20% appearing a single time and more than 4% taken by the ten largest. A further study also used this sample, focusing on T cells expressing NK-cell markers.

The sample was PBMCs. The receptors stem from a woman aged 18 to 35 in good health.

The table lists this clonotype with a few counts. The chain recombines TRBV27 with TRBJ2-7; 7 bases match TRBD2. The CDR3 extends over 14 amino acids. From germline, CDR1 is MNHEY and CDR2 SMNVEV (reference sequence). Trimming cost V 3 bases and J 5 bases; bases outside gene matches: 7. The CDR3 loop reads CASSLRPSGNEQYF. Written as DNA, the CDR3 is TGTGCCAGCAGTTTGAGGCCTAGCGGTAACGAGCAGTACTTC.

The chain couples TRBV29-1 to TRBJ2-1, with 10 nucleotides matching TRBD2. The J segment lost 0 bases and the V segment lost 3 bases, leaving 2 bases of the junction unmatched. CDR3 length equals 15 residues. Germline CDR1 reads SQVTM; CDR2 reads ANQGSEA. The CDR3, as DNA: TGCAGCGTTGACCAGCGGGAGGGCTCCTACAATGAGCAGTTCTTC. It encodes CSVDQREGSYNEQFF.

This clonotype occurred a few times. The chain combines TRBV12-3 or TRBV12-4 with TRBJ1-2; D is unclear. CDR3 length: 10 residues. Trimming cost V 2 bases and J 8 bases, with 3 bases left between them. CDR3 sequence reads: CASSLKGYTF. Written as DNA, the CDR3 is TGTGCCAGCAGTTTAAAAGGCTACACCTTC.

The chain is built from TRBV20-1 and TRBJ2-5, with 7 bases matching TRBD2. The germline V gene encodes CDR1 DFQATT and CDR2 SNEGSKA (reference sequence). After removal of 0 bases from V and 5 bases from J, the junction contained 3 bases not matched to a gene. The CDR3 has 13 amino acids. Written as DNA, the CDR3 is TGCAGTGCTAGAGATCAGGGAGGGGAGACCCAGTACTTC. Translated: CSARDQGGETQYF.

The V call is TRBV28, the J call TRBJ2-3; D is undetermined. Germline V gene data show CDR1 as MDHEN and CDR2 as SYDVKM. Trimming removed 6 bases at V and 6 bases at J, with 10 bases between. CDR3 size: 12 residues. The CDR3 is CASSQIEDTQYF. In DNA, the CDR3 is TGTGCCAGCAGCCAGATCGAGGATACGCAGTATTTT. The whole variable domain, remainder taken from reference TRBV28 and TRBJ2-3, is DVKVTQSSRYLVKRTGEKVFLECVQDMDHENMFWYRQDPGLGLRLIYFSYDVKMKEKGDIPEGYSVSREKKERFSLILESASTNQTSMYLCASSQIEDTQYFGPGTRLTVL.

This clonotype was seen many times. The chain links TRBV11-1 to TRBJ2-1, with D unresolved. Trimming took 1 base from V and 0 from J, leaving 16 bases between them. This CDR3 has 18 amino acids. The V gene's germline CDR1 is SGHAT and CDR2 FQDESV (reference sequence). CDR3 nucleotide sequence: TGTGCCAGCAGCTTAGGACAAGCTATTGGGTACTCCTACAATGAGCAGTTCTTC. This codes for CASSLGQAIGYSYNEQFF.

J is TRBJ2-2 and V is TRBV7-9; D is perhaps TRBD2 (6 bases). This CDR3 has 15 residues. V was clipped by 4 bases and J by 4 bases, with 13 bases between them. The germline V gene encodes CDR1 SEHNR and CDR2 FQNEAQ (reference sequence). The CDR3 DNA follows: TGTGCCAGCAGCTCCGGGCAGGGAGGCACCGGGGAGCTGTTTTTT. It codes for CASSSGQGGTGELFF.